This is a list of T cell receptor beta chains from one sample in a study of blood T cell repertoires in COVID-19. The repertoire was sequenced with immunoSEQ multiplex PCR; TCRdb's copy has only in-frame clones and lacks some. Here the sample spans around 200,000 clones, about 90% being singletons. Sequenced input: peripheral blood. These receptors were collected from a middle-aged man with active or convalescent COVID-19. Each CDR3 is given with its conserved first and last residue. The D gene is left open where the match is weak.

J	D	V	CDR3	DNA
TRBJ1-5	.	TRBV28	CASSLVRGQPQHF	TGTGCCAGCAGTTTGGTACGAGGTCAGCCCCAGCATTTT
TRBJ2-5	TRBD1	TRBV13	CASSYTGTGGEGTQYF	TGTGCCAGCAGCTACACCGGGACAGGGGGCGAAGGGACCCAGTACTTC
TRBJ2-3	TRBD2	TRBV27	CASRRGLAGATDTQYF	TGTGCCAGCAGACGCGGACTAGCGGGGGCCACAGATACGCAGTATTTT
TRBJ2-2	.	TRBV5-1	CASSLTYTGELFF	TGCGCCAGCAGCTTGACATACACCGGGGAGCTGTTTTTT
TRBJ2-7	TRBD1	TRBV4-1	CASSPRQGMAYEQYF	TGCGCCAGCAGCCCCCGACAGGGAATGGCCTACGAGCAGTACTTC
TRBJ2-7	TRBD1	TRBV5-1	CASSSGQLSSYEQYF	TGCGCCAGCAGCTCGGGACAGCTCAGCTCCTACGAGCAGTACTTC
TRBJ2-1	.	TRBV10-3	CAISGLGQVYNEQFF	TGTGCCATCAGTGGTTTGGGTCAGGTATACAATGAGCAGTTCTTC
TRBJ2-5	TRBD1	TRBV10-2	CASRDPGQGALWETQYF	TGCGCCAGCAGGGACCCGGGACAGGGGGCTCTTTGGGAGACCCAGTACTTC
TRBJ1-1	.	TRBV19	CASSSQGNTEAFF	TGTGCCTCATCCTCTCAGGGGAACACTGAAGCTTTCTTT
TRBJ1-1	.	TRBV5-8	CASSPYTEAFF	TGTGCCAGCAGCCCGTACACTGAAGCTTTCTTT
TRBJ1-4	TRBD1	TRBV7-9	CASSLETGGNEKLFF	TGTGCCAGCAGCTTAGAAACAGGGGGAAATGAAAAACTGTTTTTT
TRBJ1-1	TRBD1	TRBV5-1	CASSFETGQYAEAFF	TGCGCCAGCAGCTTTGAGACAGGGCAGTACGCTGAAGCTTTCTTT
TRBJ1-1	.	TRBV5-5	CASSLSQGNTEAFF	TGTGCCAGCAGCTTGAGTCAGGGGAACACTGAAGCTTTCTTT
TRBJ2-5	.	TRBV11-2	CASSFRTAGGTQYF	TGTGCCAGCAGCTTCAGGACAGCCGGTGGGACCCAGTACTTC
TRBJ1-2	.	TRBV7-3	CASRSPTTYGYTF	TGTGCCAGCAGGTCCCCGACAACGTACGGCTACACCTTC
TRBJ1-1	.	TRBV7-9	CASSSLGQQTEAFF	TGTGCCAGCAGCTCATTGGGCCAGCAAACTGAAGCTTTCTTT
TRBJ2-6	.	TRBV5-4	CASSLRTLTSGANVLTF	TGTGCCAGCAGCTTGAGGACACTTACCTCTGGGGCCAACGTCCTGACTTTC
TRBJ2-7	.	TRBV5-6	CASSFSGMPYEQYF	TGTGCCAGCAGCTTCTCGGGGATGCCCTACGAGCAGTACTTC
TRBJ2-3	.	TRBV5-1	CASSFPRRDDEQYF	TGCGCCAGCAGCTTTCCCAGGCGCGACGATGAGCAGTATTTT